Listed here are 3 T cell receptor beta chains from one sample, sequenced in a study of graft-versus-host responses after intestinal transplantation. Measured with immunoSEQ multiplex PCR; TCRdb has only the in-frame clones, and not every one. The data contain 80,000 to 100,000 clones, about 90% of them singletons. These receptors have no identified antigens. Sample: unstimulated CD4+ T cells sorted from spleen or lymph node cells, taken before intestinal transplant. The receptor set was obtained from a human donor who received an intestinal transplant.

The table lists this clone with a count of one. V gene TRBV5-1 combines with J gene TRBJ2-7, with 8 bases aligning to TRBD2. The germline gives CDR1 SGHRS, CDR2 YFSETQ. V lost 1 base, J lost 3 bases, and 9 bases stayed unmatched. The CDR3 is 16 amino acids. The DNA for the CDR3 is TGCGCCAGCAGCTTGACCCCGGGACTAGGTCTCTACGAGCAGTACTTC. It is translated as CASSLTPGLGLYEQYF. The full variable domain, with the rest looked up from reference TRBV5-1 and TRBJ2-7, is KAGVTQTPRYLIKTRGQQVTLSCSPISGHRSVSWYQQTPGQGLQFLFEYFSETQRNKGNFPGRFSGRQFSNSRSEMNVSTLELGDSALYLCASSLTPGLGLYEQYFGPGTRLTVT.

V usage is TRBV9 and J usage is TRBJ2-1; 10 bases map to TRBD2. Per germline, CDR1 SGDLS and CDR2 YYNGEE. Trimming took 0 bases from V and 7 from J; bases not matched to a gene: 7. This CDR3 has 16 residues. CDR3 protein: CASSVGGTSETNEQFF. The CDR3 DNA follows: TGTGCCAGCAGCGTAGGCGGGACTAGCGAGACGAATGAGCAGTTCTTC.

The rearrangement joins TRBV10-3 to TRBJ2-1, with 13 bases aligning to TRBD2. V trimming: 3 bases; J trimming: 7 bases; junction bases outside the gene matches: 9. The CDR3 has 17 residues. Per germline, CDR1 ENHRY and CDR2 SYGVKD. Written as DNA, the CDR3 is TGTGCCATCAGTGAATCCCAGGGACTAGCGGGATGGAATGAGCAGTTCTTC. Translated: CAISESQGLAGWNEQFF.